Each of the 3 T cell receptor beta chains below was sequenced from the same sample in a study of T cells in Graves' hyperthyroidism and ophthalmopathy. TCR beta CDR3 regions were amplified from RNA. Primed by the HTBI set, a first-round RT-PCR was run on the TCR CDR3. TCRdb analysed the multiplex PCR reads with MiXCR anew, one entry per CDR3 protein. The sample consists of 300,000 to 450,000 distinct CDR3 sequences, less than 15% of them appearing once. Sample: blood. The receptor source for this set is a woman in her late teens or twenties with Graves' hyperthyroidism.

This clonotype was seen only a few times. It may be a read error: a sequence one base away is much more abundant. The chain is built from TRBV2 and TRBJ2-3, with TRBD1 matching 8 bases. This CDR3 contains 15 residues. Germline trimming cut 7 bases from V and 8 bases from J; bases unmatched to any gene: 14. Germline-derived CDR1 and CDR2 are SNHLY and FYNNEI. The CDR3 bases are TGTGCCAGCAAAGCCGGGACAGGAATGGCAGGTACGCAGTATTTT. This gives the protein CASKAGTGMAGTQYF.

This clonotype was observed many times. The chain combines TRBV27 with TRBJ1-2, with D unresolved. V lost 0 bases to trimming and J lost 5 bases, with 7 bases between them. CDR3 size: 13 residues. Germline CDR1 is MNHEY and CDR2 is SMNVEV (reference sequence). The CDR3 loop reads CASSLSQSYGYTF. In DNA, the CDR3 is TGTGCCAGCAGTTTATCGCAGAGTTATGGCTACACCTTC.

This clonotype was seen ten or more times. V and J are TRBV11-2 and TRBJ1-1, with TRBD1 as a possible D gene (6 bases). CDR3 size: 15 residues. Trimming took 3 bases from V and 1 from J, leaving 12 bases between them. Germline V gene data show CDR1 as SGHAT and CDR2 as FQNNGV. CDR3 nucleotide sequence: TGTGCCAGCAGCTTGGGGGCGGGAAGGAACACTGAAGCTTTCTTT. Its translation is CASSLGAGRNTEAFF.